This TCR beta chain originates from a study of identical twins. The CDR3 has 16 amino acids. After removal of 1 base from V and 4 bases from J, the junction contained 10 bases not matched to a gene. From the 5' RACE reads, TCRdb called clonotypes with MiXCR, one entry per CDR3 protein. Among roughly 770,000 distinct CDR3 sequences listed, around a sixth were seen once. This clonotype occurred many times. Its antigen remains unknown. Study observations and caveats: A partial confounding effect on zero-insertion analyses could come from invariant MAIT and iNKT cells.

The same data also went into a second study, on T cells expressing NK-cell markers.

This TCR was sampled from a young woman in good health. Sequencing was performed on PBMCs. This chain joins TRBV12-3 or TRBV12-4 and TRBJ2-7; 7 nucleotides line up with TRBD1. This chain's CDR3 is CASSLGGRGQGYEQYF. DNA for the CDR3: TGTGCCAGCAGTTTAGGTGGTAGGGGGCAAGGGTACGAGCAGTACTTC.